The entry that follows covers one T cell receptor beta chain sequence. Its antigen remains unidentified. The data are from a study of T cells after yellow fever vaccination. Template switching by 5'RACE produced TCR cDNA, adding a universal primer site and UMIs. TCRdb independently ran MiXCR on the 5' RACE reads; one entry per CDR3 protein. The sample carries some 300,000 distinct CDR3 sequences, around 10% recorded once. Findings and limits, study-wide: FACS-sorted repertoires might harbor abundant contaminating clonotypes from the bulk population. A small proportion of clonotypes was detected in both the CD4 and CD8 compartments.

J gave up 3 bases and V 3 bases, and 6 bases lay outside the gene matches. CDR3 length: 15 residues. Germline CDR1 reads LNHDA; CDR2 reads SQIVND (reference sequence). This rearrangement joins TRBV19 to TRBJ2-3; TRBD2 matches at 7 bases. This clonotype originated in a man aged 18 to 29 who received the YFV17D yellow fever vaccine. The source was CD4+ T cells sorted from PBMCs, collected 45 days after the yellow fever booster vaccination. The CDR3 nucleotides read TGTGCCAGTAGTATGAAGCGGGGATTAACAGATACGCAGTATTTT. Translating it yields CASSMKRGLTDTQYF.